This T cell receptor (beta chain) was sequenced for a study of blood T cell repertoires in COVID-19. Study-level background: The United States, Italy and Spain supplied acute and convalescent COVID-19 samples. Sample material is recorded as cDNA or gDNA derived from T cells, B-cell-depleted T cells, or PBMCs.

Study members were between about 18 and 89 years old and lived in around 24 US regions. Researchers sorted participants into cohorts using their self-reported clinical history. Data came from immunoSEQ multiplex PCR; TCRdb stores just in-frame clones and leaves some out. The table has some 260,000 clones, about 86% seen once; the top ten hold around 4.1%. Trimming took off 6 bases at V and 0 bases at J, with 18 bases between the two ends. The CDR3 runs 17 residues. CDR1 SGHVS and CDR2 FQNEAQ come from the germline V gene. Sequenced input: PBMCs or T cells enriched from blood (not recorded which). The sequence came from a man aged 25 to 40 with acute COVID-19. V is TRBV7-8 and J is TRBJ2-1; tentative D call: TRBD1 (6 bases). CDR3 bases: TGTGCCAGCAGTTATACAGGGACCTATAGCTCCTACAATGAGCAGTTCTTC. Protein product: CASSYTGTYSSYNEQFF.